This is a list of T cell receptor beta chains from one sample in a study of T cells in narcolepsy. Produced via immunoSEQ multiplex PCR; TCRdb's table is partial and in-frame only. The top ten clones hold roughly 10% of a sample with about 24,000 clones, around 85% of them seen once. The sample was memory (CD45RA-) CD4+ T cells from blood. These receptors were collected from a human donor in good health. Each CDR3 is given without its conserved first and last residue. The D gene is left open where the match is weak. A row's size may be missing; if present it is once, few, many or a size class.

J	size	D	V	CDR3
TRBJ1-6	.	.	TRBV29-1	SVEVDINSPLH
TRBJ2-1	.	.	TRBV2	ATGASGGFYNEQF
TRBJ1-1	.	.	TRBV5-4	ASSSLDFTLTEAF
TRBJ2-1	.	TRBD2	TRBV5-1	ASSYTSGGNNEQF
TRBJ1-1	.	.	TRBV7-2	ASSPGSLNTEAF
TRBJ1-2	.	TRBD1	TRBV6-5	ASSYSTDRGGYGYT
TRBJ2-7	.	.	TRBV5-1	ASSLGALGQTSYEQY
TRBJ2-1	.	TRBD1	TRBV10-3	AISENGQGGINEQF
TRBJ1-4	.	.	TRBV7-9	ASNQGETTNEKLF
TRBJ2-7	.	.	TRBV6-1	ASSGGRAGAYEQY
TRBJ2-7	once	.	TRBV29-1	SVGWGYEQY
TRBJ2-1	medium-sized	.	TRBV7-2	ASSSLNEQF
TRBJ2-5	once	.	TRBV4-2	ASSQEWRSDRETQY
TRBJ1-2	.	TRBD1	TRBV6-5	ASSWTGGDGYT
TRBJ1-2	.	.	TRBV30	AWSGKGLYGYT
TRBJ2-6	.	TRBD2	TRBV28	ASSPSSGRRVPGANVLT
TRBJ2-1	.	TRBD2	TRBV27	ASRSRGRALNEQF
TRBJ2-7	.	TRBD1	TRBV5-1	ASSRDSPSSEQY
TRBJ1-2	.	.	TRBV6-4	ASSSRGLGYGYT
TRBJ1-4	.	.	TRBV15	ATSRDLSGAREKLF
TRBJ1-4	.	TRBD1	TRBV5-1	ASSLAGQGGEKLF
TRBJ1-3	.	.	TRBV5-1	ASSLGAARNSGNTIY
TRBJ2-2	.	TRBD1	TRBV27	ASWTGKGSTGELF
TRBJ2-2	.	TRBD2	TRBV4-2	ASSQVLSGLGSTGELF
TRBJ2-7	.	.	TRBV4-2	ASSEWGRESYEQY
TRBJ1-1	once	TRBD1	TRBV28	ASSGGQQAF
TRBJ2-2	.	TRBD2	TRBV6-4	ASSPGLANTGELF
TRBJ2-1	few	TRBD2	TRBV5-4	ASSLASSGRSYNEQF
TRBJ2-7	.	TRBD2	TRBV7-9	ASSSPGLAGVWESYEQY
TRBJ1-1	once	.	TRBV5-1	ASSPLQVNTEAF
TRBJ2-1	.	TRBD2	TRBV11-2	ASSLDPSGASEQF
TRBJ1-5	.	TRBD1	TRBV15	ATSREMTGDQPQH
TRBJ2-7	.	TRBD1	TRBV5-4	ASSLSPGQGPEQY
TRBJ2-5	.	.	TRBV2	ASSTQWGVETQY
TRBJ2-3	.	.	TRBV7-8	ASSFTRPTDTQY
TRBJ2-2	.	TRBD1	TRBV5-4	ANSGQGTGELF
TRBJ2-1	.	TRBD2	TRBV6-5	ASSYSGLAGAREQF
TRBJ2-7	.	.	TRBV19	ASSMGALTSEQY
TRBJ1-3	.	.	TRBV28	ASSQAGGEGNTIY
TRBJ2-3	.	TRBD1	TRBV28	ASIQTGGHGTDTQY
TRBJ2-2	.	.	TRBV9	ASSAGVGLGAGELF
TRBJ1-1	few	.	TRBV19	ASRFNTEAF
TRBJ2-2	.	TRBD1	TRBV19	ASSMAGTGTPGELF
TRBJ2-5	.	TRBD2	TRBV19	ASNSGLAGLETQY
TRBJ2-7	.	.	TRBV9	ASSGTFYEQY